This T cell receptor beta chain appears in the sequencing data of a study of regulatory T cells in long-lasting Graves disease. General observations from the study: Results may be inaccurate due to the small sample size.

In building TCR beta libraries, iRepertoire HTBI primers were used together with Arm-PCR of CDR3 regions. TCRdb used MiXCR to reprocess the multiplex PCR reads, holding one entry per CDR3 protein. The data contain 650,000 to 850,000 distinct CDR3 sequences, 25% to 35% of them singletons. A note on this clonotype: Antigen specificity is unknown.

Stated time point: persistent/refractory GD, antithyroid drugs over 5 years with positive TRAb. Generation of the TCR library employed RNA extracted from PBMCs. This receptor was identified in a female donor with Graves disease. Source: peripheral blood mononuclear cells (PBMCs), taken when the disease was refractory, from a patient treated with antithyroid drugs.

Here the CDR3 DNA reads TGTGCCAGCAGCAAACAGGGACGGTCTGGGGCCAACGTCCTGACTTTC. Protein: CASSKQGRSGANVLTF. This chain links TRBV13 with TRBJ2-6; D is possibly TRBD1 (6 bases). The V end was cut by 5 bases, the J end by 1 base, with 12 bases between. CDR3 length equals 16 residues. Per germline, CDR1 PRHDT and CDR2 FYEKMQ (reference sequence).